This entry is about one T cell receptor beta chain. The CDR3 is 15 amino acids. Germline V lookup: CDR1 SGHRS, CDR2 YFSETQ. Deletions cut 2 bases from V and 1 base from J, with 11 bases between. This entry is derived from a study of T cell responses to AZD1222 COVID-19 vaccine. TCRdb's copy holds only in-frame clones and misses some; the assay was immunoSEQ multiplex PCR. The table has roughly 140,000 clones, approximately 90% seen once. Sequenced here: peripheral blood, sampled on day 0 of AZD1222 vaccination. V is TRBV5-1 and J is TRBJ2-3, with D tentatively TRBD1 (5 bases). The sequence came from an adult in good health. DNA of the CDR3: TGCGCCAGCAGCTTAGACAGCCCCCGCACAGATACGCAGTATTTT. Protein: CASSLDSPRTDTQYF.